Listed below are T cell receptor beta chains from one sample, sequenced in a study of blood T cell repertoires in COVID-19. The repertoire was sequenced with immunoSEQ multiplex PCR; TCRdb's copy has only in-frame clones and lacks some. The data contain hundreds of thousands of clones, 80% to 90% of them singletons. Sequenced sample: peripheral blood. The receptors were gathered from a woman in her forties or fifties with COVID-19, enrolled during active disease. The CDR3 runs from the conserved cysteine through the conserved F or W. The D gene is left open where the match is weak. Size is stated for part of the rows, as once, few or many counts, or as a class when the clone is expanded.

size: -
V: TRBV3-1/TRBV3-2
D: TRBD1
J: TRBJ1-2
CDR3: CASSQFRQGARSYGYTF
DNA: TGTGCCAGCAGTCAATTCCGACAGGGTGCTCGGAGCTATGGCTACACCTTC

size: -
V: TRBV19
D: TRBD1
J: TRBJ1-2
CDR3: CASSDRAYGYTF
DNA: TGTGCCAGCAGTGACAGGGCCTATGGCTACACCTTC

size: -
V: TRBV9
D: -
J: TRBJ2-5
CDR3: CASSVGADPQETQYF
DNA: TGTGCCAGCAGCGTAGGAGCGGACCCCCAAGAGACCCAGTACTTC

size: -
V: TRBV6-5
D: -
J: TRBJ2-7
CDR3: CASQGSSYEQYF
DNA: TGTGCCAGCCAGGGGAGCTCCTACGAGCAGTACTTC

size: -
V: TRBV5-4
D: TRBD2
J: TRBJ2-2
CDR3: CASSSVGGRLTGELFF
DNA: TGTGCCAGCAGCTCCGTCGGCGGGAGACTAACCGGGGAGCTGTTTTTT

size: -
V: TRBV30
D: TRBD1
J: TRBJ1-5
CDR3: CAWSPTGTGVGNQPQHF
DNA: TGTGCCTGGAGCCCAACCGGGACAGGGGTTGGGAATCAGCCCCAGCATTTT

size: -
V: TRBV6-5
D: TRBD1
J: TRBJ1-3
CDR3: CASSPTGMGNTIYF
DNA: TGTGCCAGCAGTCCGACAGGGATGGGAAACACCATATATTTT

size: -
V: TRBV18
D: -
J: TRBJ2-7
CDR3: CASSPEGVIPYEQYF
DNA: TGTGCCAGCTCACCAGAGGGGGTAATCCCCTACGAGCAGTACTTC

size: -
V: TRBV9
D: -
J: TRBJ2-7
CDR3: CASSPGGREQYF
DNA: TGTGCCAGCAGCCCCGGGGGACGCGAGCAGTACTTC

size: -
V: TRBV5-3
D: -
J: TRBJ1-2
CDR3: CARSSNYGYTF
DNA: TGTGCCAGAAGCTCGAACTATGGCTACACCTTC

size: -
V: TRBV9
D: TRBD1
J: TRBJ1-1
CDR3: CASSVVPATGITEAFF
DNA: TGTGCCAGCAGCGTAGTCCCGGCGACAGGGATCACTGAAGCTTTCTTT

size: -
V: TRBV24-1
D: TRBD1
J: TRBJ1-1
CDR3: CATSPTSQGQGATEAFF
DNA: TGTGCCACCAGCCCAACATCACAGGGACAGGGGGCGACTGAAGCTTTCTTT

size: -
V: TRBV29-1
D: TRBD2
J: TRBJ2-1
CDR3: CSVSLGSGRADEQFF
DNA: TGCAGCGTTTCATTGGGGAGCGGGAGGGCCGATGAGCAGTTCTTC

size: many
V: TRBV11-3
D: TRBD2
J: TRBJ2-5
CDR3: CASSPPSGTLGTQYF
DNA: TGTGCCAGCAGCCCCCCGAGCGGGACCCTTGGGACCCAGTACTTC

size: -
V: TRBV3-1/TRBV3-2
D: TRBD1
J: TRBJ2-7
CDR3: CASSPGTGNGEQYF
DNA: TGTGCCAGCAGCCCGGGGACAGGGAATGGCGAGCAGTACTTC

size: -
V: TRBV27
D: -
J: TRBJ1-2
CDR3: CASSSGLIYGYTF
DNA: TGTGCCAGCAGTTCAGGACTGATCTATGGCTACACCTTC

size: -
V: TRBV18
D: TRBD1
J: TRBJ2-5
CDR3: CASSRQGAAGETQYF
DNA: TGTGCCAGCTCTCGACAGGGGGCGGCCGGGGAGACCCAGTACTTC

size: -
V: TRBV20-1
D: -
J: TRBJ1-1
CDR3: CSANSGTEAFF
DNA: TGCAGTGCCAACTCCGGCACTGAAGCTTTCTTT

size: -
V: TRBV12-3/TRBV12-4
D: -
J: TRBJ1-1
CDR3: CASTKSINTEAFF
DNA: TGTGCCAGCACTAAGTCTATAAACACTGAAGCTTTCTTT

size: -
V: TRBV29-1
D: -
J: TRBJ2-7
CDR3: CSVEGQAYEQYF
DNA: TGCAGCGTTGAGGGACAAGCCTACGAGCAGTACTTC

size: few
V: TRBV25-1
D: TRBD1
J: TRBJ1-2
CDR3: CASSDYAWDRLGYTF
DNA: TGTGCCAGCAGTGATTACGCCTGGGACAGATTGGGCTACACCTTC

size: -
V: TRBV9
D: -
J: TRBJ2-2
CDR3: CASSVSGRANTGELFF
DNA: TGTGCCAGCAGCGTATCTGGCAGGGCCAACACCGGGGAGCTGTTTTTT

size: once
V: TRBV11-2
D: -
J: TRBJ2-1
CDR3: CASSLQGLAKFF
DNA: TGTGCCAGCAGCTTACAAGGGCTAGCGAAGTTCTTC

size: once
V: TRBV11-2
D: -
J: TRBJ2-2
CDR3: CALISRRGNTGELFF
DNA: TGTGCCCTCATCTCTCGCAGGGGCAACACCGGGGAGCTGTTTTTT

size: -
V: TRBV6-5
D: TRBD2
J: TRBJ2-2
CDR3: CASRIPGGRGELFF
DNA: TGTGCCAGCAGAATACCGGGCGGGAGGGGGGAGCTGTTTTTT

size: -
V: TRBV14
D: -
J: TRBJ1-1
CDR3: CASSPWGVLNTEAFF
DNA: TGTGCCAGCAGCCCTTGGGGGGTACTGAACACTGAAGCTTTCTTT

size: -
V: TRBV5-1
D: TRBD1
J: TRBJ1-4
CDR3: CASRGTGAVKLFF
DNA: TGCGCCAGCAGGGGGACAGGGGCCGTAAAACTGTTTTTT

size: once
V: TRBV7-2
D: TRBD2
J: TRBJ2-6
CDR3: CASSPRGGPGANVLTF
DNA: TGTGCCAGCAGCCCCCGGGGGGGCCCTGGGGCCAACGTCCTGACTTTC

size: -
V: TRBV19
D: TRBD1
J: TRBJ1-4
CDR3: CASSTPDRGPANEKLFF
DNA: TGTGCCAGTAGTACCCCCGACAGGGGGCCAGCTAATGAAAAACTGTTTTTT

size: -
V: TRBV5-1
D: -
J: TRBJ2-3
CDR3: CASSLGPGADTQYF
DNA: TGCGCCAGCAGCTTGGGTCCCGGGGCAGATACGCAGTATTTT

size: -
V: TRBV18
D: TRBD1
J: TRBJ1-4
CDR3: CASSPSDRENGKLFF
DNA: TGTGCCAGCTCACCGTCTGACAGGGAGAATGGAAAACTGTTTTTT

size: -
V: TRBV6-5
D: -
J: TRBJ2-7
CDR3: CASSPTGYEQYF
DNA: TGTGCCAGCAGCCCGACAGGTTACGAGCAGTACTTC

size: -
V: TRBV6-2/TRBV6-3
D: TRBD1
J: TRBJ1-2
CDR3: CASSRSRTGYGYTF
DNA: TGTGCCAGCAGCCGTTCAAGGACAGGGTATGGCTACACCTTC

size: -
V: TRBV11-2
D: TRBD1
J: TRBJ2-7
CDR3: CASSLVPWSLDRVYEQYF
DNA: TGTGCCAGCAGCTTAGTGCCCTGGTCTCTGGACAGGGTTTACGAGCAGTACTTC

size: -
V: TRBV5-6
D: -
J: TRBJ1-4
CDR3: CASSLAGGNSEKLFF
DNA: TGTGCCAGCAGCTTGGCCGGAGGCAACTCCGAAAAACTGTTTTTT

size: few
V: TRBV3-1/TRBV3-2
D: TRBD1
J: TRBJ2-2
CDR3: CASTRTGGQASTGELFF
DNA: TGTGCCAGCACCCGGACAGGGGGCCAAGCAAGCACCGGGGAGCTGTTTTTT

size: -
V: TRBV30
D: -
J: TRBJ1-3
CDR3: CAWRPSTDSGNTIYF
DNA: TGTGCCTGGAGACCGTCGACAGACTCTGGAAACACCATATATTTT

size: many
V: TRBV3-1/TRBV3-2
D: -
J: TRBJ2-7
CDR3: CASSQSGTSGEQYF
DNA: TGTGCCAGCAGCCAGTCCGGGACATCTGGGGAGCAGTACTTC

size: -
V: TRBV11-2
D: TRBD2
J: TRBJ2-7
CDR3: CASTTSDSYEQYF
DNA: TGTGCCAGCACTACTAGCGACTCCTACGAGCAGTACTTC

size: once
V: TRBV11-3
D: -
J: TRBJ1-3
CDR3: CASSSYATGNTIYF
DNA: TGTGCCAGCAGTTCGTATGCTACGGGAAACACCATATATTTT

size: -
V: TRBV4-3
D: TRBD2
J: TRBJ2-3
CDR3: CASSHGTSGSTDTQYF
DNA: TGCGCCAGCAGCCACGGGACTAGCGGGAGCACAGATACGCAGTATTTT

size: once
V: TRBV19
D: -
J: TRBJ1-1
CDR3: CASSIKIGRGGNTEAFF
DNA: TGTGCCAGTAGTATTAAAATCGGACGGGGGGGGAACACTGAAGCTTTCTTT